This TCR beta chain was documented in a study of graft-versus-host responses after intestinal transplantation. Study-level information: In this cohort, recipients had multivisceral, liver-intestinal, or isolated intestinal transplants. The recipients all started with anti-thymocyte globulin induction and then took tacrolimus and steroids for around three years. The study, taken as a whole, reports: Marrow from the recipient contained GvH clones, some of which had appeared first in ileum or blood.

Data came from immunoSEQ multiplex PCR; TCRdb stores just in-frame clones and leaves some out. In the table there are roughly 90,000 clones, around 89% of which are singletons. The CDR3 consists of 16 residues. V was clipped by 0 bases and J by 0 bases, with 8 bases between them. The germline V gene has CDR1 SGHTA and CDR2 FQGNSA. Regarding this clone: The antigen is unknown.

The sample was unstimulated CD4+ T cells sorted from spleen or lymph node cells, taken before transplant. The TCR originated in a human donor who was the organ donor for an intestinal transplant. The genes are TRBV7-2 and TRBJ2-2; TRBD1 might be the D (6 bases). DNA for the CDR3: TGTGCCAGCAGCTTAGCGGGGACACCGAACACCGGGGAGCTGTTTTTT. Its protein is CASSLAGTPNTGELFF.